The 23 T cell receptor beta chains listed next were all sequenced from one sample in a study of T cells in Graves' hyperthyroidism and ophthalmopathy. There were TCR beta CDR3 regions amplified from RNA transcripts. The HTBI primer set was used in a first-round RT-PCR of the TCR CDR3. TCRdb redid the calling of the multiplex PCR reads with MiXCR, one entry per CDR3 protein. The repertoire holds about 600,000 distinct CDR3 sequences, with about a sixth as singletons. Sequencing used blood. The receptors originated from a woman aged 40 to 49 with Graves' ophthalmopathy.

In the case of this clonotype: A much larger clone sits a single nucleotide away, making a read error possible. This chain connects TRBV20-1 to TRBJ2-7, with TRBD2 matching over 8 bases. V lost 0 bases to trimming and J lost 7 bases; unmatched junction nucleotides: 14. The CDR3 is made up of 16 amino acids. Germline V lookup: CDR1 DFQATT, CDR2 SNEGSKA (reference sequence). CDR3 protein: CSARDGSALAGHEQYF. CDR3 in DNA: TGCAGTGCTAGAGATGGATCGGCTTTAGCGGGGCATGAGCAGTACTTC.

This clonotype was detected only a few times. The genes are TRBV7-9 and TRBJ1-1, with 7 bases matching TRBD1. Germline V gene data show CDR1 as SEHNR and CDR2 as FQNEAQ (reference sequence). CDR3 length equals 18 residues. With 1 base clipped from V and 4 bases from J, the junction kept 15 bases outside the gene matches. In nucleotides, the CDR3 is TGTGCCAGCAGCTTAGTAGTAGTTACAGGGGTGGGTGGCACTGAAGCTTTCTTT. It yields the protein CASSLVVVTGVGGTEAFF.

This clonotype was recorded many times. The chain has TRBV2 and TRBJ2-7; 8 positions agree with TRBD2. Germline CDR1 is SNHLY and CDR2 is FYNNEI. With V trimmed by 5 bases and J by 3 bases, 6 bases remained unmatched. The CDR3 has 14 residues. This CDR3 is CASSMKAGVYEQYF. CDR3 in DNA: TGTGCCAGCAGTATGAAAGCGGGAGTCTACGAGCAGTACTTC.

This clonotype came up many times. CDR3 residues: CASSPGGTSGIEQFF. The CDR3 DNA reads as TGTGCCAGCAGCCCAGGAGGGACTAGCGGGATTGAGCAGTTCTTC. V and J are TRBV7-3 and TRBJ2-1, with TRBD2 matching over 13 bases. The junction had 7 bases not matched to a gene; V was cut back by 5 bases and J by 9 bases. The germline gives CDR1 SGHTA, CDR2 FQGTGA. This CDR3 region has 15 residues.

The table lists this clonotype with a few counts. This sequence joins TRBV3-1 and TRBJ2-1, with TRBD1 matching over 11 bases. Germline loops: CDR1 LGHDT, CDR2 YNNKEL (reference sequence). The CDR3 spans 17 residues. Trimming at V came to 2 bases and at J to 4 bases, leaving 7 bases not matched to a gene. The CDR3 is CASSQLGGTGGYNEQFF. The CDR3 nucleotides are TGTGCCAGCAGCCAATTGGGCGGGACAGGGGGGTACAATGAGCAGTTCTTC.

This clonotype was counted many times. The V call is TRBV10-3, the J call TRBJ2-5; D is perhaps TRBD1 (6 bases). This CDR3 contains 13 residues. V was clipped by 7 bases and J by 2 bases, with 11 bases between them. Germline CDR1 and CDR2: ENHRY and SYGVKD. This chain's CDR3 is CAIKARGQETQYF. CDR3 coding DNA: TGTGCCATCAAGGCGAGGGGGCAAGAGACCCAGTACTTC.

Ten or more counts support this clonotype. This chain links TRBV30 with TRBJ2-7; D is uncertain. Germline-derived CDR1 and CDR2 are GTSNPN and SVGIG (reference sequence). The CDR3 contains 13 residues. Trimming shortened V by 2 bases and J by 1 base, and 9 bases separated the two germline ends. CDR3 DNA: TGTGCCTGGAGTCCCGACACTTCCTACGAGCAGTACTTC. It encodes CAWSPDTSYEQYF.

The CDR3 DNA sequence: TGTGCCAGTAGTATCGCCCGGGAGACCCAGTACTTC. Residues: CASSIARETQYF. The rearrangement uses TRBV19 and TRBJ2-5; D unclear. CDR1 is LNHDA, CDR2 SQIVND, per germline (reference sequence). V was pared by 3 bases and J by 5 bases, with 7 bases between. The CDR3 totals 12 residues.

There are a few counts of this clonotype. The chain is built from TRBV19 and TRBJ2-3; D remains ambiguous. Between the trimmed V and J ends, which lost 3 bases and 3 bases, there was a span of 4 bases. The CDR3 is 12 amino acids. In germline, CDR1 is LNHDA, CDR2 SQIVND (reference sequence). Here the CDR3 reads CASSMGTDTQYF. The CDR3 DNA reads as TGTGCCAGTAGTATGGGGACAGATACGCAGTATTTT.

The table lists this clonotype with many counts. The gene calls are TRBV18 and TRBJ2-1, with D uncertain. Germline V gene data show CDR1 as KGHSH and CDR2 as LQKENI. This CDR3 is 12 amino acids long. V was cut by 4 bases and J by 5 bases, with 6 bases left in between. CDR3 bases: TGTGCCAGCTCACTTGGAAACAATGAGCAGTTCTTC. It encodes CASSLGNNEQFF.

There are many counts of this clonotype. This sequence joins TRBV2 and TRBJ2-5; 12 bases agree with TRBD2. Germline trimming cut 4 bases from V and 14 bases from J; bases unmatched to any gene: 14. The CDR3 totals 15 residues. Germline V gene lookup returns CDR1 SNHLY and CDR2 FYNNEI. As DNA, the CDR3 is TGTGCCAGCAGTGCCCGACTAGCGGGAGCCACCTCAGTCTACTTC. It specifies CASSARLAGATSVYF.

There are many counts of this clonotype. A much larger clone sits a single nucleotide away, making a read error possible. The rearrangement uses TRBV6-6 and TRBJ1-1; D gene uncertain. The CDR3 sequence is 13 residues long. The germline CDR1 and CDR2 sequences are MNHNY and SVGAGI (reference sequence). Trimming cost V 2 bases and J 1 base, with 5 bases left between them. Here the CDR3 reads CASSYQENTEAFF. CDR3 nucleotide sequence: TGTGCCAGCAGTTACCAGGAGAACACTGAAGCTTTCTTT.

Comments on this clonotype: One junction end disagrees with the germline gene, perhaps due to a read error. This sequence joins TRBV7-6 and TRBJ2-2, with 9 bases aligning to TRBD2. From germline, CDR1 is SGHVS and CDR2 FNYEAQ. The CDR3 length is 17 residues. CDR3 sequence: CASSLVPSGANSGELFF. CDR3 DNA sequence: TGTGCCAGCAGCCTAGTCCCTAGCGGGGCGAACAGCGGGGAGCTGTTTTTT.

The chain couples TRBV28 to TRBJ2-2; D may correspond to TRBD1 or TRBD2 (7 bases each). V was clipped by 10 bases and J by 8 bases, with 17 bases between them. The CDR3 has 13 residues. Germline CDR1 reads MDHEN; CDR2 reads SYDVKM. CDR3 in amino acids: CATQGGVTGELFF. Here the CDR3 DNA reads TGTGCCACCCAGGGGGGGGTGACAGGGGAGCTGTTTTTT.

This clonotype was seen many times. The chain employs TRBV28 and TRBJ2-3, with no clear D. There are 14 residues in the CDR3. The germline CDR1 and CDR2 sequences are MDHEN and SYDVKM. V lost 5 bases and J lost 1, with 10 bases in between. In DNA form, the CDR3 reads TGTGCCAGCAGTAGACCGTCACGCACAGATACGCAGTATTTT. Translation: CASSRPSRTDTQYF. The whole variable domain, filled in from reference TRBV28 and TRBJ2-3, reads DVKVTQSSRYLVKRTGEKVFLECVQDMDHENMFWYRQDPGLGLRLIYFSYDVKMKEKGDIPEGYSVSREKKERFSLILESASTNQTSMYLCASSRPSRTDTQYFGPGTRLTVL.

This clonotype was counted between two and nine times. The chain couples TRBV10-3 to TRBJ1-1; 9 nucleotides match TRBD1. The CDR3 contains 14 residues. Germline values: CDR1 ENHRY, CDR2 SYGVKD. V shed 10 bases and J 3 bases; nucleotides not matched to a gene: 9. In DNA, the CDR3 is TGTGCCACCAGCGGACAGGGGACAGACACTGAAGCTTTCTTT. This codes for CATSGQGTDTEAFF.

This clonotype was picked up many times. The V and J genes are TRBV20-1 and TRBJ2-1; TRBD2 agrees at 13 bases. Germline V gene sequence: CDR1 DFQATT, CDR2 SNEGSKA (reference sequence). V was clipped by 3 bases and J by 1 base; unmatched bases: 0. The CDR3 has 15 amino acids. CDR3 DNA sequence: TGCAGTGCTAGGGGACTAGCGGGATCCTACAATGAGCAGTTCTTC. It encodes CSARGLAGSYNEQFF.

This chain uses TRBV5-1 with TRBJ2-6, with 8 bases lining up with TRBD2. The V gene's germline CDR1 is SGHRS and CDR2 YFSETQ. Losses at the gene ends were 1 base for V and 0 bases for J; bases not matched to a gene: 12. This CDR3 has 20 amino acids. CDR3: CASSLLPGAGASSGANVLTF. CDR3 bases: TGCGCCAGCAGCTTGTTGCCAGGAGCGGGGGCCAGCTCTGGGGCCAACGTCCTGACTTTC.

There are a few counts of this clonotype. V usage is TRBV15 and J usage is TRBJ2-1; weak D call: TRBD2 (6 bases). This CDR3 spans 15 amino acids. Germline assignment: CDR1 LNHNV and CDR2 YYDKDF (reference sequence). The V and J ends lost 3 bases and 9 bases respectively, with 18 bases between them. The CDR3 protein is CATSRYSGGYGEQFF. CDR3 DNA: TGTGCCACCAGCAGGTACAGTGGGGGGTATGGTGAGCAGTTCTTC. The whole variable domain, remainder taken from reference TRBV15 and TRBJ2-1, is DAMVIQNPRYQVTQFGKPVTLSCSQTLNHNVMYWYQQKSSQAPKLLFHYYDKDFNNEADTPDNFQSRRPNTSFCFLDIRSPGLGDTAMYLCATSRYSGGYGEQFFGPGTRLTVL.

The chain recombines TRBV19 with TRBJ2-1, with 7 nucleotides matching TRBD2. This CDR3 has 14 amino acids. V lost 5 bases to trimming and J lost 1 base; unmatched junction nucleotides: 2. The germline V gene has CDR1 LNHDA and CDR2 SQIVND (reference sequence). This CDR3 reads CASSYGRSYNEQFF. CDR3 DNA sequence: TGTGCCAGTAGTTACGGGAGGTCCTACAATGAGCAGTTCTTC.

This clonotype was seen ten or more times. This chain links TRBV28 with TRBJ1-4, with D possibly TRBD1 on 5 matching bases. Trimming left V 7 bases short and J 8 bases short, with 17 bases between. This CDR3 is built from 14 residues. Germline V gene lookup returns CDR1 MDHEN and CDR2 SYDVKM. CDR3: CASTTDRRIEKLFF. DNA of the CDR3: TGTGCCAGCACAACTGACAGACGTATAGAAAAACTGTTTTTT.

The chain carries TRBV15 and TRBJ2-3; TRBD2 matches 7 bases. After removal of 0 bases from V and 1 base from J, the junction contained 1 base not matched to a gene. CDR3 length: 15 amino acids. Germline V gene sequence: CDR1 LNHNV, CDR2 YYDKDF (reference sequence). CDR3 nucleotides: TGTGCCACCAGCAGAGATCTAGCGGGCACAGATACGCAGTATTTT. It encodes CATSRDLAGTDTQYF.

This clonotype occurred many times. The rearrangement links TRBV10-3 to TRBJ2-1; 8 nucleotides match TRBD1. CDR3 length: 13 amino acids. CDR1 and CDR2 from the germline V gene are ENHRY and SYGVKD. V gave up 10 bases and J gave up 5 bases; unmatched junction bases: 7. CDR3 coding DNA: TGTGCCAGCGCAGGGGGCCTGGACAATGAGCAGTTCTTC. Residues: CASAGGLDNEQFF.